This T cell receptor (beta chain) was documented in a study of a mutant IDH1 vaccine in newly diagnosed glioma. The ends were cut back, 8 bases at V and 1 base at J, with 12 bases in the middle. The germline gives CDR1 LNHNV, CDR2 YYDKDF (reference sequence). This CDR3 has 14 residues. A note on this clone: Its antigen is undetermined.

As for time point: week 35, safety follow-up. The vaccine gave 300 ug of a 20-mer mutant IDH1 peptide subcutaneously per dose. The protocol was immunoSEQ multiplex PCR, while the TCRdb copy is restricted to in-frame clones and leaves out a portion. Of about 50,000 clones listed, less than 80% are singletons. Here the sequenced sample was PBMCs, taken from a glioma patient whose treatment included an IDH1 peptide vaccine. The source of this sequence is a man in his forties with glioma. The J gene is TRBJ2-1, the V gene TRBV15; tentative D call: TRBD2 (5 bases). The CDR3 loop is CATDTERSYNEQFF. The DNA for the CDR3 is TGTGCCACCGACACCGAGCGGTCCTACAATGAGCAGTTCTTC.